This T cell receptor (beta chain) was retrieved from a study of regulatory T cells in long-lasting Graves disease. Findings of the study overall: Comparison showed that persistent patients shared more public clonotypes (2,741) than new patients (966). TCR diversity was lower in persistent than newly diagnosed Graves' disease.

Time point given: newly diagnosed GD, antithyroid drugs for less than 3 months. Extracted RNA from PBMCs served as the source of the TCR library. Graves' disease diagnoses followed American Thyroid Association guidelines. Notes on this clonotype: No antigen is known for it.

The CDR3 is 15 residues long. With 3 bases removed from V and 0 bases from J, the gap between germline ends came to 10 bases. In germline, CDR1 is LNHDA, CDR2 SQIVND (reference sequence). Through Arm-PCR of CDR3 regions and iRepertoire HTBI primers, TCR beta libraries were built. MiXCR, applied by TCRdb to the multiplex PCR reads, yields one record per CDR3 protein. Among around 470,000 distinct CDR3 sequences, around 15% were seen once, and the ten largest hold under 20%. The same data also went into a second study, on T cells in Graves' hyperthyroidism and ophthalmopathy.

Here the sequenced sample was peripheral blood mononuclear cells (PBMCs), taken at new diagnosis, from a patient treated with antithyroid drugs. The source of this sequence is a woman between 50 and 59 years old with Graves disease. The chain joins TRBV19 to TRBJ2-3; D not certain. CDR3 bases: TGTGCCAGTAGTATGGGTGGATCTAGCACAGATACGCAGTATTTT. Its protein product is CASSMGGSSTDTQYF. The whole variable domain, remainder taken from reference TRBV19 and TRBJ2-3, is DGGITQSPKYLFRKEGQNVTLSCEQNLNHDAMYWYRQDPGQGLRLIYYSQIVNDFQKGDIAEGYSVSREKKESFPLTVTSAQKNPTAFYLCASSMGGSSTDTQYFGPGTRLTVL.